Below, 20 T cell receptor beta chains from the same sample are listed, as sequenced in a study of blood T cell repertoires in COVID-19. Here immunoSEQ multiplex PCR was the method, and the copy in TCRdb shows in-frame clones only, minus some. The sample carries around 190,000 clones, around 79% recorded once. The specimen was peripheral blood. The receptors derive from a middle-aged woman with COVID-19, enrolled during active disease.

V and J are TRBV6-6 and TRBJ1-2; D may be TRBD1 (6 bases). The CDR3 spans 15 residues. CDR1 and CDR2 from the germline V gene are MNHNY and SVGAGI (reference sequence). V dropped 7 bases and J dropped 0 bases, with 15 bases sitting between them. The DNA for the CDR3 is TGTGCCAGCAAATGGGCGACAGGAGCTAACTATGGCTACACCTTC. Translated: CASKWATGANYGYTF.

V usage is TRBV11-3 and J usage is TRBJ2-1, with 7 nucleotides matching TRBD2. Germline V lookup: CDR1 SGHNT, CDR2 YENEEA. This CDR3 is 15 amino acids long. Trimming cost V 5 bases and J 6 bases; bases outside gene matches: 10. The CDR3, as DNA: TGTGCCAGCAGCCAGCGGGACGGACATGTCAATGAGCAGTTCTTC. Translation gives CASSQRDGHVNEQFF.

The chain links TRBV5-1 to TRBJ2-2; D uncertain. The CDR3 spans 13 residues. Germline loops: CDR1 SGHRS, CDR2 YFSETQ. The ends were cut back, 7 bases at V and 5 bases at J, with 12 bases in the middle. The CDR3 region has the DNA TGCGCCAGCCGCAACCTAAAGACCGGGGAGCTGTTTTTT. Protein: CASRNLKTGELFF.

The J gene is TRBJ1-4, the V gene TRBV5-1; D is undetermined. The CDR3 consists of 15 residues. Per the germline V gene, CDR1 is SGHRS and CDR2 is YFSETQ. V was cut by 0 bases and J by 5 bases, with 11 bases left in between. CDR3 region: CASSLGSGGNEKLFF. CDR3 nucleotides: TGCGCCAGCAGCTTGGGCTCGGGAGGCAATGAAAAACTGTTTTTT.

The rearrangement uses TRBV3-1 (or the pseudogene TRBV3-2) and TRBJ1-2, with 8 nucleotides matching TRBD1. CDR3 size: 16 residues. Germline loops: CDR1 LGHDT, CDR2 YNNKEL (reference sequence). V lost 5 bases, J lost 6 bases, and 14 bases stayed unmatched. CDR3 protein: CASSNIGQGITNGYTF. Here the CDR3 DNA reads TGTGCCAGCAGCAACATAGGACAGGGCATAACTAATGGCTACACCTTC.

This chain connects TRBV15 to TRBJ1-4, with TRBD1 matching over 9 bases. The CDR3 totals 15 residues. CDR1 LNHNV and CDR2 YYDKDF come from the germline V gene (reference sequence). Unmatched junction bases numbered 3, after V lost 3 bases and J lost 4 bases. This chain's CDR3 is CATSSPGQGNEKLFF. The CDR3 DNA sequence: TGTGCCACCAGCAGCCCGGGACAGGGTAATGAAAAACTGTTTTTT.

This rearrangement joins TRBV10-3 to TRBJ1-6; TRBD1 matches at 8 bases. CDR3 length: 17 residues. In germline, CDR1 is ENHRY, CDR2 SYGVKD. V shed 4 bases, J shed 0 bases, and the junction held 5 bases outside the gene matches. The CDR3 spells CAISAQGTGSYNSPLHF. The CDR3, as DNA: TGTGCCATCAGTGCCCAGGGGACAGGCTCCTATAATTCACCCCTCCACTTT.

V and J are TRBV7-9 and TRBJ2-1, with D possibly being TRBD2 (5 bases). CDR1 and CDR2 from the germline V gene are SEHNR and FQNEAQ (reference sequence). Deletions cut 4 bases from V and 9 bases from J, with 16 bases between. The length of the CDR3 is 14 residues. The CDR3 sequence is CASSYTPSRGEQFF. Written as DNA, the CDR3 is TGTGCCAGCAGCTACACCCCTTCTCGGGGTGAGCAGTTCTTC.

This clone has just a few counts. V gene TRBV27 combines with J gene TRBJ1-5, with D possibly matching TRBD1 (5 bases). CDR3 length: 15 residues. Trimming took 6 bases from V and 0 from J, leaving 12 bases between them. Germline CDR1 reads MNHEY; CDR2 reads SMNVEV (reference sequence). CDR3 sequence (DNA): TGTGCCAGCAGGACAGCGAGATATAGCAATCAGCCCCAGCATTTT. Its translation is CASRTARYSNQPQHF.

The V and J genes are TRBV10-3 and TRBJ2-7, with D possibly TRBD1 on 6 matching bases. The V end was cut by 0 bases, the J end by 1 base, with 10 bases between. This CDR3 comprises 15 residues. The germline CDR1 and CDR2 sequences are ENHRY and SYGVKD. The CDR3 DNA follows: TGTGCCATCAGTGAGTCGAAACAGGGTTCCTACGAGCAGTACTTC. It translates to CAISESKQGSYEQYF.

This clone occurred many times. Additional DNA sequences in this sample encode the identical CDR3. The chain couples TRBV18 to TRBJ2-3; maybe TRBD2 (6 bases). The CDR3 runs to 15 residues. V was clipped by 3 bases and J by 0 bases, with 10 bases between them. The germline gives CDR1 KGHSH, CDR2 LQKENI. As DNA, the CDR3 is TGTGCCAGCTCACCTGTCGGGACTAGCACAGATACGCAGTATTTT. Translating it yields CASSPVGTSTDTQYF. Full variable domain (missing parts from reference TRBV18 and TRBJ2-3): NAGVMQNPRHLVRRRGQEARLRCSPMKGHSHVYWYRQLPEEGLKFMVYLQKENIIDESGMPKERFSAEFPKEGPSILRIQQVVRGDSAAYFCASSPVGTSTDTQYFGPGTRLTVL.

The V call is TRBV11-2, the J call TRBJ2-5; D unresolved. V was shortened by 5 bases and J by 2 bases, with 15 bases between the two germline ends. CDR1 is SGHAT and CDR2 is FQNNGV in the germline V gene. The CDR3 length is 15 residues. CDR3 coding DNA: TGTGCCAGCAGCCCACCCTATCCCTTTCAAGAGACCCAGTACTTC. This sequence encodes CASSPPYPFQETQYF. Filled out from reference TRBV11-2 and TRBJ2-5, the complete variable domain reads EAGVAQSPRYKIIEKRQSVAFWCNPISGHATLYWYQQILGQGPKLLIQFQNNGVVDDSQLPKDRFSAERLKGVDSTLKIQPAKLEDSAVYLCASSPPYPFQETQYFGPGTRLLVL.

The rearrangement uses TRBV3-1 (or the pseudogene TRBV3-2) and TRBJ1-5, with D unresolved. The CDR3 has 15 residues. Looked up from germline, CDR1 is LGHDT and CDR2 is YNNKEL (reference sequence). Trimming cost V 3 bases and J 0 bases, with 9 bases left between them. CDR3 nucleotide sequence: TGTGCCAGCAGCCAGTCGCAGATTAGCAATCAGCCCCAGCATTTT. It is translated as CASSQSQISNQPQHF.

The rearrangement links TRBV7-2 to TRBJ1-1; D call uncertain. Germline V gene sequence: CDR1 SGHTA, CDR2 FQGNSA. V dropped 5 bases and J dropped 1 base, with 14 bases sitting between them. The CDR3 runs 15 residues. This CDR3 is CASSAQARENTEAFF. CDR3 sequence (DNA): TGTGCCAGCAGCGCTCAGGCCCGGGAGAACACTGAAGCTTTCTTT.

The genes are TRBV19 and TRBJ2-2; D is possibly TRBD2 (6 bases). Trimming pared 7 bases from V and 1 base from J, leaving 10 bases between. Germline V gene sequence: CDR1 LNHDA, CDR2 SQIVND (reference sequence). The CDR3 runs 14 residues. The CDR3 sequence is CASKVAVNTGELFF. The CDR3, as DNA: TGTGCCAGTAAAGTAGCGGTGAACACCGGGGAGCTGTTTTTT.

The gene calls are TRBV5-3 and TRBJ2-7, with TRBD1 matching 7 bases. TRBV5-3 qualifies as an ORF whose function is uncertain. The CDR3 contains 16 residues. V gave up 4 bases and J gave up 0 bases; unmatched junction bases: 10. CDR3 coding DNA: TGTGCCAGAAGCCGTTTCGAGGGACAGAACTCCTACGAGCAGTACTTC. It yields the protein CARSRFEGQNSYEQYF.

This rearrangement joins TRBV11-2 to TRBJ1-6, with TRBD1 as a possible D gene (6 bases). Trimming removed 2 bases at V and 5 bases at J, with 16 bases between. The germline V gene encodes CDR1 SGHAT and CDR2 FQNNGV. CDR3 length: 17 amino acids. CDR3: CASSLLSVQGNNSPLHF. The CDR3 nucleotides read TGTGCCAGCAGCTTACTTAGTGTCCAGGGGAATAATTCACCCCTCCACTTT.

The V call is TRBV5-3, the J call TRBJ2-7, with TRBD2 matching 8 bases. TRBV5-3 carries the ORF label, with uncertain function. The CDR3 is 13 amino acids. CDR3: CDPGGPLSSEQYF. Written as DNA, the CDR3 is TGTGACCCGGGAGGGCCGTTGTCGTCCGAGCAGTACTTC.

This rearrangement joins TRBV7-8 to TRBJ1-2; 9 bases agree with TRBD1. From germline, CDR1 is SGHVS and CDR2 FQNEAQ. Trimming at V came to 5 bases and at J to 8 bases, leaving 6 bases not matched to a gene. CDR3 length: 13 amino acids. The CDR3, as DNA: TGTGCCAGCAGCATACAGGGGGCGATCGGCTACACCTTC. Its translation: CASSIQGAIGYTF.

The chain uses TRBV7-6 and TRBJ2-1; 8 nucleotides match TRBD2. V shed 3 bases and J 5 bases; nucleotides not matched to a gene: 6. Germline-derived CDR1 and CDR2 are SGHVS and FNYEAQ. The CDR3 consists of 15 residues. This CDR3 is CASSFRTGGDNEQFF. In DNA, the CDR3 is TGTGCCAGCAGCTTCAGGACGGGAGGGGACAATGAGCAGTTCTTC.